One sample yielded the 17 T cell receptor beta chains listed below, sequenced in a study of blood T cell repertoires in COVID-19. The data were produced by immunoSEQ multiplex PCR, yet TCRdb's version contains in-frame clones alone and is incomplete. The sample shows about 300,000 clones, approximately 88% of them seen only once. The sample comprised peripheral blood. These receptors originate from a woman in her 30s who had recovered from COVID-19.

This rearrangement joins TRBV5-4 to TRBJ1-2; 8 bases are a match to TRBD1. The CDR3 contains 16 residues. The V and J ends lost 2 bases and 8 bases, in that order; junction bases with no gene match: 14. Germline-derived CDR1 and CDR2 are SGHNT and YYREEE (reference sequence). CDR3 sequence (DNA): TGTGCCAGCAGCTTCGGGACAGGAAGATCAATGGGGGGCTACACCTTC. This encodes CASSFGTGRSMGGYTF.

With respect to this clone: This specimen includes other DNA sequences encoding the same CDR3. In nucleotides, the CDR3 is TGTGCCAGCAGCCAAGTCCGGGGTAGCGGGGAGCTGTTTTTT. It translates to CASSQVRGSGELFF. This chain connects TRBV3-1 (or the pseudogene TRBV3-2) to TRBJ2-2, with D maybe TRBD2 (5 bases). There are 14 residues in the CDR3. CDR1 and CDR2 (germline): LGHDT, YNNKEL (reference sequence). V dropped 1 base and J dropped 7 bases, with 10 bases sitting between them.

The CDR3 DNA reads as TGTGCCAGCAGCGTAGCTCTGACTAGCGGATCCTACGAGCAGTACTTC. Encoded protein: CASSVALTSGSYEQYF. V is TRBV9 and J is TRBJ2-7; 9 positions match TRBD2. This CDR3 has 16 residues. Germline CDR1 is SGDLS and CDR2 is YYNGEE. Losses at the gene ends were 0 bases for V and 1 base for J; bases not matched to a gene: 5.

This sequence joins TRBV7-2 and TRBJ2-3; TRBD2 agrees at 7 bases. The trim removed 4 bases at V and 1 base at J, leaving 5 bases unmatched. Germline lookup yields CDR1 SGHTA and CDR2 FQGNSA. The CDR3 is 15 residues long. The chain's CDR3 is CASSSLSGRTDTQYF. The CDR3 DNA reads as TGTGCCAGCAGCTCCCTTAGCGGGCGCACAGATACGCAGTATTTT.

This chain joins TRBV4-1 and TRBJ1-6, with D maybe TRBD1 (6 bases). V was shortened by 3 bases and J by 8 bases, with 8 bases between the two germline ends. This CDR3 has 13 residues. The germline CDR1 and CDR2 sequences are MGHRA and YSYEKL. The CDR3 coding sequence is TGCGCCAGCAGCCAGGGGGCCGATTCACCCCTCCACTTT. It yields the protein CASSQGADSPLHF.

The chain uses TRBV5-1 and TRBJ2-7; 8 positions agree with TRBD1. The V gene end was trimmed by 0 bases and the J gene end by 3 bases; junction bases not matched to a gene: 5. CDR1 SGHRS and CDR2 YFSETQ come from the germline V gene. The CDR3 consists of 15 residues. The DNA for the CDR3 is TGCGCCAGCAGCTTGGGCGGACAGGGTCACTACGAGCAGTACTTC. The encoded protein is CASSLGGQGHYEQYF.

CDR3 residues: CASSSRLPGQGTGELFF. In DNA, the CDR3 is TGTGCCAGCAGCTCCCGTTTGCCCGGGCAGGGCACCGGGGAGCTGTTTTTT. The V and J genes are TRBV7-3 and TRBJ2-2; weak D call: TRBD1 (5 bases). CDR3 length equals 17 residues. V was pared by 4 bases and J by 4 bases, with 19 bases between. The germline CDR1 and CDR2 sequences are SGHTA and FQGTGA.

CDR3 sequence: CASSQDRNQETQYF. The DNA for the CDR3 is TGCGCCAGCAGCCAAGACAGAAACCAAGAGACCCAGTACTTC. The chain employs TRBV4-1 and TRBJ2-5; D is unresolved. The germline V gene encodes CDR1 MGHRA and CDR2 YSYEKL. The CDR3 consists of 14 residues. Trimming shortened V by 0 bases and J by 0 bases, and 5 bases separated the two germline ends.

J is TRBJ1-5 and V is TRBV18, with D possibly being TRBD1 (5 bases). V was trimmed by 5 bases and J by 2 bases, leaving 10 bases between them. The germline CDR1 and CDR2 sequences are KGHSH and LQKENI. This CDR3 spans 14 amino acids. CDR3 nucleotide sequence: TGTGCCAGCTCAGCCGGGGGGGGCAATCAGCCCCAGCATTTT. Its translation: CASSAGGGNQPQHF.

The J gene is TRBJ1-4, the V gene TRBV7-2; TRBD1 might be the D (6 bases). The CDR3 sequence is 13 residues long. Germline V gene lookup returns CDR1 SGHTA and CDR2 FQGNSA. V lost 5 bases and J lost 11, with 15 bases in between. The CDR3 loop is CASSPDRPDKLFF. The CDR3 nucleotides read TGTGCCAGCAGCCCGGACAGACCCGACAAACTGTTTTTT.

This chain connects TRBV23-1 to TRBJ1-1; 8 bases line up with TRBD1. TRBV23-1 carries the ORF label, with uncertain function. The CDR3 has 17 residues. Trimming at V came to 6 bases and at J to 0 bases, leaving 12 bases not matched to a gene. In DNA form, the CDR3 reads TGCGCCAGCAGCCCGACAGGGGATTTTTACATGAACACTGAAGCTTTCTTT. This codes for CASSPTGDFYMNTEAFF.

Points on this clone: The same CDR3 arises from other DNA sequences in this sample as well. V is TRBV2 and J is TRBJ2-5, with D possibly being TRBD1 (6 bases). The CDR3 covers 11 residues. Germline CDR1 reads SNHLY; CDR2 reads FYNNEI. Trimming pared 5 bases from V and 5 bases from J, leaving 6 bases between. CDR3: CASSTGETQYF. For the CDR3, the DNA is TGTGCCAGCAGTACAGGGGAGACCCAGTACTTC.

The chain recombines TRBV4-2 with TRBJ2-5; 8 bases agree with TRBD2. CDR3 length: 20 amino acids. Unmatched junction bases numbered 20, after V lost 1 base and J lost 4 bases. Germline loops: CDR1 LGHNA, CDR2 YNFKEQ. CDR3 sequence: CASSQGNSPGTGGPGETQYF. In DNA form, the CDR3 reads TGTGCCAGCAGCCAAGGGAATTCCCCAGGGACGGGGGGGCCAGGAGAGACCCAGTACTTC.

The chain joins TRBV6-6 to TRBJ1-2; 7 positions match TRBD1. Germline-derived CDR1 and CDR2 are MNHNY and SVGAGI (reference sequence). J was trimmed by 7 bases and V by 5 bases; bases with no gene match: 13. The CDR3 covers 15 residues. As DNA, the CDR3 is TGTGCCAGCAGTCGATCGACAGGGACTGTCGGTGGCTACACCTTC. Translating gives CASSRSTGTVGGYTF.

This clone was seen more than once but under ten times. This chain joins TRBV28 and TRBJ2-3, with D maybe TRBD1 (6 bases). The V end was cut by 2 bases, the J end by 4 bases, with 13 bases between. CDR3 length equals 15 residues. Looked up from germline, CDR1 is MDHEN and CDR2 is SYDVKM. The DNA of the CDR3 is TGTGCCAGCAGTTTAATGGGGGCCTATTCAGATACGCAGTATTTT. Protein: CASSLMGAYSDTQYF.

This clone was seen a handful of times. The CDR3 loop is CASMREGFSYEQYF. The CDR3 nucleotides are TGTGCCAGCATGAGAGAGGGTTTCTCCTACGAGCAGTACTTC. This chain links TRBV2 with TRBJ2-7, with D perhaps TRBD2 (5 bases). The CDR3 totals 14 residues. Between the trimmed V and J ends, which lost 7 bases and 0 bases, there was a span of 13 bases. The germline CDR1 and CDR2 sequences are SNHLY and FYNNEI.

The sample holds a few counts of this clone. V gene TRBV6-1 combines with J gene TRBJ1-3; 7 bases align to TRBD1. This CDR3 region has 15 residues. Unmatched junction bases numbered 3, after V lost 1 base and J lost 3 bases. CDR1 is MNHNS, CDR2 SASEGT, per germline. CDR3 sequence (DNA): TGTGCCAGCAGTGAAGAGACAGGGTATGGAAACACCATATATTTT. Protein: CASSEETGYGNTIYF.